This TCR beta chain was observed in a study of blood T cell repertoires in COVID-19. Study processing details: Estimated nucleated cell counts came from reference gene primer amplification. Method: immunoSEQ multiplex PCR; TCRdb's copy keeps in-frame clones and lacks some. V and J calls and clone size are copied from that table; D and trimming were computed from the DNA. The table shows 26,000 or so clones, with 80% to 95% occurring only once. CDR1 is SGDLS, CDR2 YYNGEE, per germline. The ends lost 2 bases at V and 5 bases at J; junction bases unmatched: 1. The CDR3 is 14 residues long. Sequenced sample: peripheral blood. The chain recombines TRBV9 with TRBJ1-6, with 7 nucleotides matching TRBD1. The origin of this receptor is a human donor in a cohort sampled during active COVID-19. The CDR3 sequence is CASSVGTDNSPLHF. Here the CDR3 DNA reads TGTGCCAGCAGCGTCGGGACAGATAATTCACCCCTCCACTTT.